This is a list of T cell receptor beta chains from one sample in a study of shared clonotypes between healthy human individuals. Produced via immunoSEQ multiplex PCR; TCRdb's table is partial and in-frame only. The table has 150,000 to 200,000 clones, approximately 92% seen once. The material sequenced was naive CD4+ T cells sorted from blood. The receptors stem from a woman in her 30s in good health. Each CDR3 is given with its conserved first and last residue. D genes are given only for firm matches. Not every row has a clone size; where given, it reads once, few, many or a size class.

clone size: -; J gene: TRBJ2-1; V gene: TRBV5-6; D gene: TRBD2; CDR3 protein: CASSLFLSSGSLQFF; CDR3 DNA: TGTGCCAGCAGCTTATTTCTTTCTAGCGGGTCACTCCAGTTCTTC
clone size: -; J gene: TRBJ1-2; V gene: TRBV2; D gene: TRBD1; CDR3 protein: CASSEALQGGVYGYTF; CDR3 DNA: TGTGCCAGCAGTGAAGCGCTTCAGGGGGGGGTATATGGCTACACCTTC
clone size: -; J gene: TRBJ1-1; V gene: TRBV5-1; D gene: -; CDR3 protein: CASSPATAKAEAFF; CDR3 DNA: TGCGCCAGCAGCCCTGCTACAGCGAAGGCTGAAGCTTTCTTT
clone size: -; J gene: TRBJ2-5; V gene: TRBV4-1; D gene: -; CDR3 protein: CASSQIMGTQYF; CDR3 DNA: TGCGCCAGCAGCCAGATAATGGGGACCCAGTACTTC
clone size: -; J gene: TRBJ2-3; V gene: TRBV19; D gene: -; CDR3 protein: CASMGARTDTQYF; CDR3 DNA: TGTGCCAGTATGGGGGCGCGAACAGATACGCAGTATTTT
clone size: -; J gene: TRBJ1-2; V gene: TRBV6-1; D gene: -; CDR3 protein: CASSADAGYGYTF; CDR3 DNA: TGTGCCAGCAGTGCCGACGCCGGCTATGGCTACACCTTC
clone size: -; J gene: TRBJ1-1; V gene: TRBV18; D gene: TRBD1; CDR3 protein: CASSHDRDTEAFF; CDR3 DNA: TGTGCCAGCTCACACGACAGGGACACTGAAGCTTTCTTT
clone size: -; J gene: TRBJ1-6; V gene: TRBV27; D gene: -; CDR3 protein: CASKPHGQENSPLHF; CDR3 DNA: TGTGCCAGCAAACCCCACGGGCAGGAAAATTCACCCCTCCACTTT
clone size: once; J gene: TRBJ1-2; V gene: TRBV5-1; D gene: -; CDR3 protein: CASSPDRYGYTF; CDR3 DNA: TGCGCCAGCAGCCCTGACCGGTATGGCTACACCTTC
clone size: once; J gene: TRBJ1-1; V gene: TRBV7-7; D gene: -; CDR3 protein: CASSLWENTEAFF; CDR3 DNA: TGTGCCAGCAGCTTGTGGGAGAACACTGAAGCTTTCTTT
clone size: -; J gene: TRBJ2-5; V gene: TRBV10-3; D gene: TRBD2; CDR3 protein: CAISYKREEETQYF; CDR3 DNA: TGTGCCATCAGTTATAAGCGGGAGGAGGAGACCCAGTACTTC
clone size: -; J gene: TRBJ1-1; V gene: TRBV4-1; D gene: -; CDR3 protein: CASSQHGTPSEAFF; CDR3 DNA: TGCGCCAGCAGCCAACACGGGACTCCCTCTGAAGCTTTCTTT
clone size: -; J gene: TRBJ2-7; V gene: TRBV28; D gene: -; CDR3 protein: CASSYRTVRSSYEQYF; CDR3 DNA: TGTGCCAGCAGTTACCGGACAGTACGGAGCTCCTACGAGCAGTACTTC
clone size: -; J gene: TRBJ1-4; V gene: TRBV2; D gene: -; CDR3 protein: CASGEAQVELFF; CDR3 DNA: TGTGCCAGCGGGGAAGCCCAGGTGGAACTGTTTTTT
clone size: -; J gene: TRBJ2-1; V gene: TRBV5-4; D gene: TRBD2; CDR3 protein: CASSLIIAGVVNEQFF; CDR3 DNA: TGTGCCAGCAGCTTGATCATCGCGGGAGTCGTGAATGAGCAGTTCTTC
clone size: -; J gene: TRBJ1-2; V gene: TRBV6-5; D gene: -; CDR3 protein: CASSSITNSYGYTF; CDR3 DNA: TGTGCCAGCAGCTCGATAACGAACTCCTATGGCTACACCTTC
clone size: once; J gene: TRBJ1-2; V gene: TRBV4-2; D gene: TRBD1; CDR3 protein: CASTGPQTGKSLGYTF; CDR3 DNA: TGTGCCAGCACCGGACCCCAGACAGGGAAGTCACTGGGCTACACCTTC
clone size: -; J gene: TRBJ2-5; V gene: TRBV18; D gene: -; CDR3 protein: CASSPRLQETQYF; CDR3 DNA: TGTGCCAGCTCACCTCGACTACAAGAGACCCAGTACTTC
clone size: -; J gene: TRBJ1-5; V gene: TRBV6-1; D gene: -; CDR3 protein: CASSEMRNQPQHF; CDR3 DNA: TGTGCCAGCAGTGAAATGAGAAATCAGCCCCAGCATTTT
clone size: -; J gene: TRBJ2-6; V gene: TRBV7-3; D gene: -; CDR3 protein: CASSLDSGANVLTF; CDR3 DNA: TGTGCCAGCAGTCTAGACTCTGGGGCCAACGTCCTGACTTTC
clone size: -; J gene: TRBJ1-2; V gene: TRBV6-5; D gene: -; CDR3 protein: CASSQGDGYTF; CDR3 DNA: TGTGCCAGCAGTCAAGGTGACGGCTACACCTTC
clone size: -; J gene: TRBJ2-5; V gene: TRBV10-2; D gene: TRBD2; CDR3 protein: CASLLRREGLGETQYF; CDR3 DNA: TGCGCCAGCCTCCTGAGGCGGGAGGGCCTCGGAGAGACCCAGTACTTC
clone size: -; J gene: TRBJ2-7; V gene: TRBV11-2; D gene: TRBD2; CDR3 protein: CASSRRLAGGYEQYF; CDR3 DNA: TGTGCCAGCAGCCGACGACTAGCGGGAGGCTACGAGCAGTACTTC
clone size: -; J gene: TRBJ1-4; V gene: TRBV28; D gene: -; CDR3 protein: CASSLGGDEKLFF; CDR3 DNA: TGTGCCAGCAGTTTGGGGGGTGATGAAAAACTGTTTTTT
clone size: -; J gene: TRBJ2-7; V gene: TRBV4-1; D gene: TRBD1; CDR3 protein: CASSQGDRGSHEQYF; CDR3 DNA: TGCGCCAGCAGCCAAGGGGACAGGGGTTCCCACGAGCAGTACTTC
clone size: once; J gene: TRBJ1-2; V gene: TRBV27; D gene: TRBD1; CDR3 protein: CASSPGQGMTNYGYTF; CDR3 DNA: TGTGCCAGCAGTCCGGGACAGGGGATGACTAACTATGGCTACACCTTC
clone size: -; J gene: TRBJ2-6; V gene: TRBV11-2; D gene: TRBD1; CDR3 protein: CASSGAGGAGANVLTF; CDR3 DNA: TGTGCCAGCAGCGGCGCAGGGGGAGCTGGGGCCAACGTCCTGACTTTC
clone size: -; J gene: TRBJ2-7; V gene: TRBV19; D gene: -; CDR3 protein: CASSPDRPYEQYF; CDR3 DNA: TGTGCCAGTAGTCCCGACCGCCCCTACGAGCAGTACTTC
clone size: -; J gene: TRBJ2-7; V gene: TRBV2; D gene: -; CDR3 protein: CASSRELGAGEQYF; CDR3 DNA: TGTGCCAGCAGCCGGGAGCTTGGAGCGGGCGAGCAGTACTTC